This TCR beta chain derives from a study of blood T cell repertoires in COVID-19. As for the study in general: Acute and convalescent COVID-19 specimens originated in the United States, Italy and Spain. Nucleic acid was either cDNA or gDNA, and it came from T cells, B-cell-depleted T cells, or PBMCs.

This clone qualifies as large. Trimming pared 0 bases from V and 0 bases from J, leaving 9 bases between. This CDR3 region has 16 residues. Germline CDR1 and CDR2: SEHNR and FQNEAQ (reference sequence). TCRdb keeps only in-frame clones here, not all; method: immunoSEQ multiplex PCR. The sample lists 30,000 to 35,000 clones; 91% were seen once. The genes are TRBV7-9 and TRBJ2-4; a possible D gene is TRBD1 (5 bases). Sequencing was done on a sample of peripheral blood. This clonotype was sampled from a human donor with active COVID-19. The donor label of this sample is uncertain. CDR3 nucleotide sequence: TGTGCCAGCAGCTTAGCGCTAGGGGTAGCCAAAAACATTCAGTACTTC. It yields the protein CASSLALGVAKNIQYF.